A single sample is the source of the 15 T cell receptor beta chains below, sequenced in a study of identical twins. MiXCR was run by TCRdb on the 5' RACE reads, yielding one entry per CDR3 protein. The data contain some 500,000 distinct CDR3 sequences, around 14% of them singletons. The same data also contributed to another study, on yellow fever vaccine responses in identical twins.

Specimen: CD4+ T cells sorted from blood. Receptor source: a woman between 18 and 29 years old in good health.

This clonotype was observed a few times. The V gene is TRBV7-9, the J gene TRBJ1-5, with 7 bases identical to TRBD1. Germline trimming cut 5 bases from V and 5 bases from J; bases unmatched to any gene: 6. Looked up from germline, CDR1 is SEHNR and CDR2 is FQNEAQ (reference sequence). The CDR3 length is 14 residues. DNA for the CDR3: TGTGCCAGCAGCCCGACAGGGCTTGATCAGCCCCAGCATTTT. It specifies CASSPTGLDQPQHF.

There are a few counts of this clonotype. This sequence joins TRBV6-1 and TRBJ2-7; TRBD1 matches at 7 bases. Germline values: CDR1 MNHNS, CDR2 SASEGT. The length of the CDR3 is 13 residues. V shed 6 bases and J 4 bases; nucleotides not matched to a gene: 6. In nucleotides, the CDR3 is TGTGCCAGCAGCCAACAACAGGGGTACGAGCAGTACTTC. Protein sequence: CASSQQQGYEQYF.

The V call is TRBV29-1, the J call TRBJ2-5; TRBD1 might be the D (5 bases). The CDR3 has 13 residues. The V end lost 6 bases, the J end lost 7 bases, and 18 bases lay between the germline ends. Germline CDR1 is SQVTM and CDR2 is ANQGSEA. CDR3 nucleotides: TGCAGCGTCGTATCGACAGCCCAGGGGACCCAGTACTTC. Translation gives CSVVSTAQGTQYF.

In this sample, this clonotype turned up many times. The chain uses TRBV6-2 or TRBV6-3 and TRBJ2-2; D gene unclear. Trimming shortened V by 5 bases and J by 2 bases, and 9 bases separated the two germline ends. Germline CDR1 and CDR2: MNHEY and SVGEGT. The CDR3 loop spans 14 amino acids. CDR3 sequence: CASSPLTNTGELFF. The CDR3, as DNA: TGTGCCAGCAGTCCTCTAACCAACACCGGGGAGCTGTTTTTT.

The chain joins TRBV9 to TRBJ2-5; 7 bases line up with TRBD2. CDR3 length: 17 residues. CDR1 and CDR2 from the germline V gene are SGDLS and YYNGEE. With 0 bases clipped from V and 0 bases from J, the junction kept 8 bases outside the gene matches. The CDR3 DNA reads TGTGCCAGCAGCGTAGGACCCGGGACTATCAACCAAGAGACCCAGTACTTC. Its translation is CASSVGPGTINQETQYF.

This clonotype showed up just a few times. This chain links TRBV10-3 with TRBJ2-1, with D tentatively TRBD1 or TRBD2 (6 bases each). V was cut by 3 bases and J by 5 bases, with 11 bases left in between. This CDR3 has 14 residues. CDR1 ENHRY and CDR2 SYGVKD come from the germline V gene. The CDR3 DNA is TGTGCCATCAGTGAAGGGGGGTTTCACAATGAGCAGTTCTTC. This sequence encodes CAISEGGFHNEQFF.

This clonotype has only one observation. The V call is TRBV30, the J call TRBJ1-2; TRBD1 is a possible D gene (6 bases). Germline V gene sequence: CDR1 GTSNPN, CDR2 SVGIG (reference sequence). V gave up 1 base and J gave up 3 bases, with 12 bases separating them. The CDR3 runs to 14 residues. CDR3 residues: CAWSALTGYYGYTF. DNA for the CDR3: TGTGCCTGGAGTGCGCTGACAGGCTACTATGGCTACACCTTC.

This chain links TRBV25-1 with TRBJ2-3, with 8 nucleotides matching TRBD2. This CDR3 is 13 amino acids long. Trimming cost V 10 bases and J 5 bases; bases outside gene matches: 8. CDR1 and CDR2 from the germline V gene are MGHDK and SYGVNS. CDR3 sequence reads: CATQGAGVDTQYF. In DNA, the CDR3 is TGTGCCACCCAGGGAGCGGGAGTAGATACGCAGTATTTT.

This clonotype showed up just a few times. The chain is built from TRBV30 and TRBJ2-5, with D perhaps TRBD1 (6 bases). Between the trimmed V and J ends, which lost 4 bases and 2 bases, there was a span of 11 bases. Germline V gives CDR1 GTSNPN, CDR2 SVGIG (reference sequence). The CDR3 contains 13 residues. In nucleotides, the CDR3 is TGTGCCTGGAAAGTACAGGGACAAGAGACCCAGTACTTC. Protein: CAWKVQGQETQYF.

The chain joins TRBV5-1 to TRBJ1-4; a possible D gene is TRBD1 (6 bases). Trimming left V 1 base short and J 5 bases short, with 12 bases between. Germline-derived CDR1 and CDR2 are SGHRS and YFSETQ. CDR3 length: 15 amino acids. The DNA for the CDR3 is TGCGCCAGCAGCTTGACAGGGATGGGGAATGAAAAACTGTTTTTT. As protein: CASSLTGMGNEKLFF.

Only a few counts were recorded for this clonotype. This sequence joins TRBV27 and TRBJ1-1, with D unresolved. Trimming took 3 bases from V and 1 from J, leaving 12 bases between them. The CDR3 runs 15 residues. CDR1 and CDR2 from the germline V gene are MNHEY and SMNVEV (reference sequence). In DNA form, the CDR3 reads TGTGCCAGCAGTTTTATGGGGAGACAGAACACTGAAGCTTTCTTT. Amino acid sequence: CASSFMGRQNTEAFF.

V usage is TRBV11-2 and J usage is TRBJ2-2, with TRBD1 matching 7 bases. This CDR3 has 17 residues. V was clipped by 0 bases and J by 1 base; unmatched bases: 5. Germline CDR1 is SGHAT and CDR2 is FQNNGV. The CDR3 bases are TGTGCCAGCAGCTTAGATGGACGGACAGGGAACACCGGGGAGCTGTTTTTT. It encodes CASSLDGRTGNTGELFF.

The chain combines TRBV7-2 with TRBJ2-2, with a tentative D call TRBD1 (6 bases). The germline V and J ends were trimmed by 7 bases and 1 base, with 19 bases remaining between them. Germline V gene lookup returns CDR1 SGHTA and CDR2 FQGNSA. The CDR3 loop spans 17 amino acids. CDR3 sequence reads: CASIPLGWTVNTGELFF. The CDR3 nucleotides are TGTGCCAGCATCCCCTTAGGTTGGACAGTGAACACCGGGGAGCTGTTTTTT.

V is TRBV2 and J is TRBJ2-5, with D perhaps assigned TRBD1 or TRBD2 (6 bases each). Between the trimmed V and J ends, which lost 6 bases and 9 bases, there was a span of 17 bases. The CDR3 contains 13 residues. CDR1 SNHLY and CDR2 FYNNEI come from the germline V gene. The CDR3 reads CASRGGGVPAQYF. The CDR3 nucleotides are TGTGCCAGCAGGGGGGGCGGTGTTCCGGCCCAGTACTTC. Combining the CDR3 with reference TRBV2 and TRBJ2-5 gives the whole variable domain EPEVTQTPSHQVTQMGQEVILRCVPISNHLYFYWYRQILGQKVEFLVSFYNNEISEKSEIFDDQFSVERPDGSNFTLKIRSTKLEDSAMYFCASRGGGVPAQYFGPGTRLLVL.

This clonotype was seen a few times. The chain recombines TRBV7-9 with TRBJ1-1; D not certain. Trimming removed 1 base from V and 1 base from J, with 10 bases in between. This CDR3 comprises 15 residues. Germline V CDR1 and CDR2: SEHNR, FQNEAQ (reference sequence). The CDR3 DNA follows: TGTGCCAGCAGCTTAGAGGGCCAGCCGAACACTGAAGCTTTCTTT. As protein: CASSLEGQPNTEAFF.